This TCR beta chain was found in a study of PD-L1 blockade in urothelial cancer. The protocol was immunoSEQ multiplex PCR, while the TCRdb copy is restricted to in-frame clones and leaves out a portion. This sample has 100,000 to 150,000 clones; about 83% occur once, and the top ten carry roughly 2.3%. This CDR3 spans 16 amino acids. Germline CDR1 MGHRA, CDR2 YSYEKL. J lost 6 bases, V lost 2 bases, and 2 bases had no gene match. Noted time point: peripheral blood 6 weeks after treatment start. The chain uses TRBV4-1 and TRBJ2-1; 15 positions match TRBD2. This specimen was PBMCs, taken around atezolizumab (anti-PD-L1) treatment. This TCR was recovered from a man aged 50-60 years with urothelial cancer. CDR3 sequence: CASSQPGLAGGNEQFF. The CDR3 nucleotides are TGCGCCAGCAGCCAACCGGGACTAGCGGGAGGCAATGAGCAGTTCTTC.